The 2 T cell receptor beta chains presented below share a single source sample, sequenced in a study of cytomegalovirus exposure and HLA in healthy donors. This PCR relied on a set of 60 Vbeta primers and 13 Jbeta primers. Some clones are missing from TCRdb's copy, which holds only in-frame ones; the method was immunoSEQ multiplex PCR. The table has approximately 170,000 clones, under 85% seen once; the top ten hold about 4%. The sample comprised PBMCs. All receptors come from a man between 50 and 59 years old in good health and CMV-seropositive.

The chain recombines TRBV6-5 with TRBJ1-2; 9 bases map to TRBD1. The germline CDR1 and CDR2 sequences are MNHEY and SVGAGI. Losses at the gene ends were 6 bases for V and 4 bases for J; bases not matched to a gene: 9. CDR3 length: 15 amino acids. The CDR3 here is CASSLSTGGFYGYTF. The DNA of the CDR3 is TGTGCCAGCAGCCTTAGCACAGGGGGCTTCTATGGCTACACCTTC.

The CDR3 loop is CASSVAPGGSLHNEQFF. As DNA, the CDR3 is TGTGCCAGCAGCGTAGCTCCAGGGGGGAGTCTCCACAATGAGCAGTTCTTC. The chain combines TRBV9 with TRBJ2-1; perhaps TRBD1 as D (7 bases). CDR3 length: 17 amino acids. The germline CDR1 and CDR2 sequences are SGDLS and YYNGEE. The V end was cut by 0 bases, the J end by 5 bases, with 18 bases between.